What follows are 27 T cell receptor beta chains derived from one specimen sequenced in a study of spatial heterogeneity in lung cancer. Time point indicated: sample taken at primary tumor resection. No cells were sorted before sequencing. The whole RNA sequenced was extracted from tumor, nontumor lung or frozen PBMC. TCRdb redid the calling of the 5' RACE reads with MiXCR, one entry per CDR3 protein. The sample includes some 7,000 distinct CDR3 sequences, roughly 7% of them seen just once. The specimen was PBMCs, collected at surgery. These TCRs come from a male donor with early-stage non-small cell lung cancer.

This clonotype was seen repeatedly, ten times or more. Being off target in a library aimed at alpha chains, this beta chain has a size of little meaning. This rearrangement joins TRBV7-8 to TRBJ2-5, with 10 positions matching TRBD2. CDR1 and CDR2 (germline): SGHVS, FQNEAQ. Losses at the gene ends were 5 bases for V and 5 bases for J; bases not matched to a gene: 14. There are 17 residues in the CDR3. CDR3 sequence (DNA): TGTGCCAGCAGCCCCGGACTAGCGGCTAGGATTGGGGAGACCCAGTACTTC. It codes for CASSPGLAARIGETQYF.

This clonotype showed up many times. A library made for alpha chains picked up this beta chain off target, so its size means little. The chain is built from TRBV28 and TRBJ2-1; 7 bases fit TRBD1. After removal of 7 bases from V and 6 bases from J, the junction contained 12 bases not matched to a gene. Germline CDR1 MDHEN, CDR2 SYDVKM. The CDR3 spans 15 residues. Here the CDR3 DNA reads TGTGCCAGCATGGGGACCGGGGCAGGGGGCAATGAGCAGTTCTTC. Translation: CASMGTGAGGNEQFF.

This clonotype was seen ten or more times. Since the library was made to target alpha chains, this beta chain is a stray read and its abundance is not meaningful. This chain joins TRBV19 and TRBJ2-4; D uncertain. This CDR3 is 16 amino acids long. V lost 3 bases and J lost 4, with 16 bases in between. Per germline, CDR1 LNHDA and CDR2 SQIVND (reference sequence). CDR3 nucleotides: TGTGCCAGTAGTATCCAGAAAGCAACAGTTAAAAACATTCAGTACTTC. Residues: CASSIQKATVKNIQYF.

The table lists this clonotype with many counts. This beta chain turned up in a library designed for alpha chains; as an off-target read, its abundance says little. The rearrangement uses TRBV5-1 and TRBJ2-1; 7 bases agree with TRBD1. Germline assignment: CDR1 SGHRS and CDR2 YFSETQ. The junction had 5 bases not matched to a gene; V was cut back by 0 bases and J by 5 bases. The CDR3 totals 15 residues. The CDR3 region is CASSLEQGRNNEQFF. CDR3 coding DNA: TGCGCCAGCAGCTTGGAACAGGGGAGAAACAATGAGCAGTTCTTC.

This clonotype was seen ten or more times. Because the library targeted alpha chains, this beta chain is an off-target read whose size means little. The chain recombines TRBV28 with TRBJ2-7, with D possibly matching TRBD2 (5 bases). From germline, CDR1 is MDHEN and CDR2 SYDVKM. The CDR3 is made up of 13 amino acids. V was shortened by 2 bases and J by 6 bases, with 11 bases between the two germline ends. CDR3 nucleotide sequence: TGTGCCAGCAGTTTACTAGAGGGAGTCGAGCAGTACTTC. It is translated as CASSLLEGVEQYF.

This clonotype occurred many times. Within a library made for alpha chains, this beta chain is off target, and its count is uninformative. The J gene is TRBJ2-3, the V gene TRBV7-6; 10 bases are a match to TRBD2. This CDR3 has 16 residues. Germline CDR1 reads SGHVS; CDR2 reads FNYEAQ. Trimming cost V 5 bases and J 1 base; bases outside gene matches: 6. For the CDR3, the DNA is TGTGCCAGCAGCGATGGGGGGACTAGCGGCACAGATACGCAGTATTTT. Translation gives CASSDGGTSGTDTQYF.

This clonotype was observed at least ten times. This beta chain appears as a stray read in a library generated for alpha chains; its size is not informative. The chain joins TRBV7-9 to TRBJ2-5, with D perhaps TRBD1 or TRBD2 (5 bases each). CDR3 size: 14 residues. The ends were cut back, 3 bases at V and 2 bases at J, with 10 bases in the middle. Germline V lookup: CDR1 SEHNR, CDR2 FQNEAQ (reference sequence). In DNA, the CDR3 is TGTGCCAGCAGCTTTGGGACGGTTCAAGAGACCCAGTACTTC. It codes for CASSFGTVQETQYF.

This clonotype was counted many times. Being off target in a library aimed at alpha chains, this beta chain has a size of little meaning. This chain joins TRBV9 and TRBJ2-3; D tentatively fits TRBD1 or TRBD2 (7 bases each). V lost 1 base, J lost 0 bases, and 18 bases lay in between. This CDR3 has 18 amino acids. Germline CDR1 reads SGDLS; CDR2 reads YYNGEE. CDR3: CASSVLGPRGGSTDTQYF. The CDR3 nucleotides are TGTGCCAGCAGCGTACTCGGTCCCAGGGGGGGAAGCACAGATACGCAGTATTTT.

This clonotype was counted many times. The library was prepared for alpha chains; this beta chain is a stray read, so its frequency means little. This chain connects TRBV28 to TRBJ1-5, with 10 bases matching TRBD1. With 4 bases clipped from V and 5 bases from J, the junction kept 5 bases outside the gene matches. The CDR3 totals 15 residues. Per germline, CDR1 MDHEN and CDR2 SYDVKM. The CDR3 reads CASSSPGQGYQPQHF. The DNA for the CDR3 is TGTGCCAGCAGTTCTCCGGGACAGGGGTATCAGCCCCAGCATTTT. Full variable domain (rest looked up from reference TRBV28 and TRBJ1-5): DVKVTQSSRYLVKRTGEKVFLECVQDMDHENMFWYRQDPGLGLRLIYFSYDVKMKEKGDIPEGYSVSREKKERFSLILESASTNQTSMYLCASSSPGQGYQPQHFGDGTRLSIL.

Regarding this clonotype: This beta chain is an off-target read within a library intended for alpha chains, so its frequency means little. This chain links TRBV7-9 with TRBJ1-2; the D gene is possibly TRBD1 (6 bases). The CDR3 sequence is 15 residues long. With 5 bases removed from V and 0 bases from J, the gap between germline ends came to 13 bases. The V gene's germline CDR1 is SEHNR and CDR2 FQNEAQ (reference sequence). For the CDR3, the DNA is TGTGCCAGCAGCCCTCAGGGGTTCGCTAACTATGGCTACACCTTC. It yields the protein CASSPQGFANYGYTF.

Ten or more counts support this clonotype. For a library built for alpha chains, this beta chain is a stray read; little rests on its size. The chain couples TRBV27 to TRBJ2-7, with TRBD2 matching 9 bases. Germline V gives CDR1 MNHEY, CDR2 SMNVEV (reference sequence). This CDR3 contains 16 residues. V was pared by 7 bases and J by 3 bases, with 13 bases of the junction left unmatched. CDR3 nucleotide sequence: TGTGCCAGCAAATCATTTAGCGGGGGCAGCTACTACGAGCAGTACTTC. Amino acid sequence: CASKSFSGGSYYEQYF.

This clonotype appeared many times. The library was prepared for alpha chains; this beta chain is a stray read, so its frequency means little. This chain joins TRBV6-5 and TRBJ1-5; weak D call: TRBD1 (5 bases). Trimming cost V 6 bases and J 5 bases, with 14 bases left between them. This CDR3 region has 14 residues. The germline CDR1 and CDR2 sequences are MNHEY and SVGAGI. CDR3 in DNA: TGTGCCAGCAGCGCCGGGACCGTTGATCAGCCCCAGCATTTT. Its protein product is CASSAGTVDQPQHF.

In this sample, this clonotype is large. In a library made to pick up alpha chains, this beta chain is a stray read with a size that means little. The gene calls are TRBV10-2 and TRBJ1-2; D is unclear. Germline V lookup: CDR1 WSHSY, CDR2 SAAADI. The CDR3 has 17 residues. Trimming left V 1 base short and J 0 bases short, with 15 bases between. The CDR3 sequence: CASSELDGPGANYGYTF. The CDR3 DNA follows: TGCGCCAGCAGTGAGTTGGATGGCCCGGGAGCTAACTATGGCTACACCTTC.

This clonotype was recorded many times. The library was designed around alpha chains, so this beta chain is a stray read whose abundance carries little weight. The CDR3 protein is CAISESKVVGEATHYGYTF. CDR3 DNA: TGTGCCATCAGTGAGTCGAAAGTTGTAGGGGAGGCGACGCACTATGGCTACACCTTC. The chain combines TRBV10-3 with TRBJ1-2, with D possibly being TRBD1 (5 bases). The V end was cut by 0 bases, the J end by 3 bases, with 23 bases between. Germline CDR1 ENHRY, CDR2 SYGVKD. The CDR3 is 19 residues long.

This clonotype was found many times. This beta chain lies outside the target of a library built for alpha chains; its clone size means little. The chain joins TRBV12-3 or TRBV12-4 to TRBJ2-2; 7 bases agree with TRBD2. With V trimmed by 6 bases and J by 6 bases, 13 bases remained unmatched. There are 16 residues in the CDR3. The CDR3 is CASSRLAGASAGELFF. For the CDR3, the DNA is TGTGCCAGCAGCCGCCTTGCGGGAGCATCTGCCGGGGAGCTGTTTTTT.

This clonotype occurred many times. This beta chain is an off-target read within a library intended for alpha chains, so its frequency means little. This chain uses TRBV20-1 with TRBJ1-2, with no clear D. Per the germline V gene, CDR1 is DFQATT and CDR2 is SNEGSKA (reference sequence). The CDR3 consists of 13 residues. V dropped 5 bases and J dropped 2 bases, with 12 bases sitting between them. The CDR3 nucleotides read TGCAGTGCTGATTACAGAGCCAACTATGGCTACACCTTC. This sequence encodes CSADYRANYGYTF.

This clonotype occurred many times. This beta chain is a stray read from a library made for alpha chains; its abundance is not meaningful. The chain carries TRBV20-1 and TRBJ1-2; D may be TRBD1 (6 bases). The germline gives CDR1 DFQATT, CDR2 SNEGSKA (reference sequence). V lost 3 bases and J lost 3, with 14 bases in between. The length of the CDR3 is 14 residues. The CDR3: CSARGSRGHYGYTF. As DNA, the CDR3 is TGCAGTGCTAGGGGCAGCAGGGGACACTATGGCTACACCTTC.

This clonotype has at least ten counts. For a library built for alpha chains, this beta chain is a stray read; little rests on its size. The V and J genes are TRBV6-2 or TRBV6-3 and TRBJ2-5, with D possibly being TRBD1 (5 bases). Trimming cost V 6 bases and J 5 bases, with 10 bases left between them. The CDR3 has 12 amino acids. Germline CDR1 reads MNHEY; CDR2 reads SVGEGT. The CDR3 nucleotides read TGTGCCAGCAGCTACAGGTCCGAGACCCAGTACTTC. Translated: CASSYRSETQYF.

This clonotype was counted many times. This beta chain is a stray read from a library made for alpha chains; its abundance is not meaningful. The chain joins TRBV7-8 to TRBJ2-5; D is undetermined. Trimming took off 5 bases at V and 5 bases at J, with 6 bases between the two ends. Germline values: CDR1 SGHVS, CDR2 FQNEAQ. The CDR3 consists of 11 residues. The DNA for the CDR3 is TGTGCCAGCAGCAAAGGGGAGACCCAGTACTTC. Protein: CASSKGETQYF.

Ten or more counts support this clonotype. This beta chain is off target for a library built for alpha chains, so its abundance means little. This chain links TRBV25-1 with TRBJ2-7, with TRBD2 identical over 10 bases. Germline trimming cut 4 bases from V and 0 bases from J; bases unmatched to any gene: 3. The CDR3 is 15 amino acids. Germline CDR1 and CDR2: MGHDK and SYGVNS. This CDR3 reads CASSGGTSDSYEQYF. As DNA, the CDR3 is TGTGCCAGCAGTGGGGGGACTAGCGACTCCTACGAGCAGTACTTC.

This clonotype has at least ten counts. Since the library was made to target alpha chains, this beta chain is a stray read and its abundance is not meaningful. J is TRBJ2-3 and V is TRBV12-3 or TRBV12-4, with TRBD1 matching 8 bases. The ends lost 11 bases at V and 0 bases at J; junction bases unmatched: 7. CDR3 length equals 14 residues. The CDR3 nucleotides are TGTGCCTCCGGACAGGGCGCTAGCACAGATACGCAGTATTTT. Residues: CASGQGASTDTQYF.

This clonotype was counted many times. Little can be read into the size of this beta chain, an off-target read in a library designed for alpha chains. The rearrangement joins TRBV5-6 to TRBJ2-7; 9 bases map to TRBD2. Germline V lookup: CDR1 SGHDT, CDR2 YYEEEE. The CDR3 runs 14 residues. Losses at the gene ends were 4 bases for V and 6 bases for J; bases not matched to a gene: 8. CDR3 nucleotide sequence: TGTGCCAGCAGCGCCACCGGGACTAGCTCCGAGCAGTACTTC. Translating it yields CASSATGTSSEQYF.

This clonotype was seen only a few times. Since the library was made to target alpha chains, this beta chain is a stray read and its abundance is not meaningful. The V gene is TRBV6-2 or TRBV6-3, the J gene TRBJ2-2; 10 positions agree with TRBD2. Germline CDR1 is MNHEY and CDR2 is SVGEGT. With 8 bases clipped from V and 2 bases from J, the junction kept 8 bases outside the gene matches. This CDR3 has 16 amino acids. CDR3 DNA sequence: TGTGCCAGCGGTAGCGGGAGGACCTTTAACACCGGGGAGCTGTTTTTT. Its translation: CASGSGRTFNTGELFF.

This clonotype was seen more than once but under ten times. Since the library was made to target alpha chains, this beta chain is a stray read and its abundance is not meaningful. The DNA for the CDR3 is TGCAGTGCTAAGGGGATGAACACTGAAGCTTTCTTT. This sequence encodes CSAKGMNTEAFF. The chain is built from TRBV20-1 and TRBJ1-1; TRBD1 might be the D (5 bases). CDR1 and CDR2 from the germline V gene are DFQATT and SNEGSKA (reference sequence). Trimming removed 4 bases at V and 0 bases at J, with 6 bases between. CDR3 length: 12 residues.

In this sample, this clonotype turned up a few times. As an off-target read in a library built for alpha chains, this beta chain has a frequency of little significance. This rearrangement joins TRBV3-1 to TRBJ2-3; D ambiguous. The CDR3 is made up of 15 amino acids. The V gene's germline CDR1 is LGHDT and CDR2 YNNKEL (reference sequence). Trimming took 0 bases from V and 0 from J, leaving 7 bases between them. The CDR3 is CASSQDLASTDTQYF. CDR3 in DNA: TGTGCCAGCAGCCAAGATCTGGCTAGCACAGATACGCAGTATTTT.

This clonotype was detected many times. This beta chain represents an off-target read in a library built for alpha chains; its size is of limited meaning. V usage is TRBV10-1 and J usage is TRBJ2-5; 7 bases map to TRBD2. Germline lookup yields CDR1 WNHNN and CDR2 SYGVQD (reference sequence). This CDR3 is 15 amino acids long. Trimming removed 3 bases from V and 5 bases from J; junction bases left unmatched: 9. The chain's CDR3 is CASSDVLAGIETQYF. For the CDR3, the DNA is TGCGCCAGCAGTGATGTTTTAGCGGGCATTGAGACCCAGTACTTC.

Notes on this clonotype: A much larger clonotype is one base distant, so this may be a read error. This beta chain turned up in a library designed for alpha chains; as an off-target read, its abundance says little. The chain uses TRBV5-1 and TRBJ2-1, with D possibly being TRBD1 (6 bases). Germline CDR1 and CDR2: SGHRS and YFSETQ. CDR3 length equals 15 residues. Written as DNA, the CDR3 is TGCGCCAGCAGCTTGGATGCAGGGGTCCACAATGAGCAGATCTTC. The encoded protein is CASSLDAGVHNEQIF.